This entry lists 13 T cell receptor beta chains sequenced from one sample in a study of shared clonotypes between healthy human individuals. CD45RO negativity and positive selection for CCR7 defined naive CD8 cells, a population that excluded terminally differentiated effector memory CD45RA+ cells. Some clones are missing from TCRdb's copy, which holds only in-frame ones; the method was immunoSEQ multiplex PCR. This table has some 1,900,000 clones, about 95% appearing once. Material: naive CD8+ T cells sorted from blood. The receptors were sampled from a man in his late teens or twenties in good health.

The chain employs TRBV30 and TRBJ1-3, with a weak D call TRBD1 (6 bases). CDR1 and CDR2 (germline): GTSNPN, SVGIG (reference sequence). The CDR3 extends over 16 amino acids. The V end lost 8 bases, the J end lost 0 bases, and 20 bases lay between the germline ends. This CDR3 reads CAGYRVGPSSGNTIYF. The CDR3 DNA is TGTGCCGGGTACAGGGTAGGCCCTAGCTCTGGAAACACCATATATTTT.

This clone was detected only a few times. The chain recombines TRBV28 with TRBJ1-5; D uncertain. The V end was cut by 1 base, the J end by 5 bases, with 12 bases between. Germline V gene lookup returns CDR1 MDHEN and CDR2 SYDVKM. CDR3 length: 15 amino acids. The CDR3 loop reads CASSLFGQVDQPQHF. CDR3 DNA sequence: TGTGCCAGCAGTTTATTTGGTCAGGTAGATCAGCCCCAGCATTTT.

The chain uses TRBV11-1 and TRBJ2-7; TRBD1 aligns across 8 bases. The germline V gene has CDR1 SGHAT and CDR2 FQDESV (reference sequence). The CDR3 length is 14 residues. With V trimmed by 2 bases and J by 2 bases, 2 bases remained unmatched. The CDR3, as DNA: TGTGCCAGCAGCTTACAGGGGGCACCCTACGAGCAGTACTTC. Amino acids: CASSLQGAPYEQYF.

V gene TRBV4-1 combines with J gene TRBJ1-1; D not resolved. Germline values: CDR1 MGHRA, CDR2 YSYEKL. With 1 base removed from V and 3 bases from J, the gap between germline ends came to 9 bases. The CDR3 length is 14 residues. Written as DNA, the CDR3 is TGCGCCAGCAGCCAAGTCGCGGGAGACACTGAAGCTTTCTTT. This encodes CASSQVAGDTEAFF.

About this clone itself: The same CDR3 arises from other DNA sequences in this sample as well. CDR3 loop: CASSQVTGIYEQYF. For the CDR3, the DNA is TGCGCCAGCAGCCAAGTGACAGGGATATACGAGCAGTACTTC. This chain connects TRBV4-1 to TRBJ2-7; TRBD1 matches 7 bases. The junction had 4 bases not matched to a gene; V was cut back by 1 base and J by 4 bases. CDR1 is MGHRA, CDR2 YSYEKL, per germline. The CDR3 consists of 14 residues.

This clone was recorded only once. The CDR3 is CASSFYTEENYGYTF. Here the CDR3 DNA reads TGTGCCAGCAGCTTCTACACAGAGGAAAACTATGGCTACACCTTC. V gene TRBV5-6 combines with J gene TRBJ1-2; no reliable D call. In germline, CDR1 is SGHDT, CDR2 YYEEEE. The length of the CDR3 is 15 residues. V lost 2 bases to trimming and J lost 2 bases, with 13 bases between them.

This rearrangement joins TRBV9 to TRBJ2-3; 8 bases line up with TRBD2. This CDR3 has 15 amino acids. CDR1 and CDR2 (germline): SGDLS, YYNGEE. Trimming took 4 bases from V and 4 from J; bases not matched to a gene: 8. This CDR3 is CASSPGGGAADTQYF. DNA for the CDR3: TGTGCCAGCAGCCCCGGGGGGGGAGCAGCAGATACGCAGTATTTT.

This chain joins TRBV10-2 and TRBJ2-7; D gene unclear. Germline assignment: CDR1 WSHSY and CDR2 SAAADI. V shed 8 bases and J shed 0 bases, with 14 bases lying between them. The CDR3 is made up of 14 amino acids. In DNA form, the CDR3 reads TGCGCCAGCTTGGGCAGCTCGAGCTCCTACGAGCAGTACTTC. It yields the protein CASLGSSSSYEQYF.

The chain carries TRBV7-9 and TRBJ2-3; the D gene is possibly TRBD1 (6 bases). Per germline, CDR1 SEHNR and CDR2 FQNEAQ (reference sequence). V lost 5 bases to trimming and J lost 0 bases, with 24 bases between them. CDR3 length: 19 residues. The CDR3 region has the DNA TGTGCCAGCAGCCCCGCAGAACTACACGGACAGACCAGCACAGATACGCAGTATTTT. This gives the protein CASSPAELHGQTSTDTQYF.

The V gene is TRBV28, the J gene TRBJ2-1; 9 bases fit TRBD2. The germline V gene encodes CDR1 MDHEN and CDR2 SYDVKM. This CDR3 comprises 14 residues. V lost 3 bases to trimming and J lost 5 bases; unmatched junction nucleotides: 2. CDR3 sequence: CASSLPSGDNEQFF. As DNA, the CDR3 is TGTGCCAGCAGTTTGCCTAGCGGGGACAATGAGCAGTTCTTC.

The chain has TRBV4-3 and TRBJ2-1; no firm D call. V lost 0 bases, J lost 4 bases, and 10 bases lay in between. In germline, CDR1 is LGHNA, CDR2 YSLEER. The CDR3 is 15 residues long. In DNA, the CDR3 is TGCGCCAGCAGCCAAGAGGCAGCGATTTACAATGAGCAGTTCTTC. This encodes CASSQEAAIYNEQFF.

The J gene is TRBJ2-1, the V gene TRBV27; D not resolved. Trimming took off 6 bases at V and 1 base at J, with 22 bases between the two ends. The V gene's germline CDR1 is MNHEY and CDR2 SMNVEV (reference sequence). The CDR3 consists of 18 residues. The CDR3 sequence is CASRLGWSITGSYNEQFF. The CDR3 nucleotides are TGTGCCAGCAGACTCGGGTGGAGCATAACCGGGTCCTACAATGAGCAGTTCTTC.

CDR3 region: CASSIPTKGYEQYF. The CDR3 DNA reads as TGTGCCAGTAGTATCCCGACAAAAGGTTACGAGCAGTACTTC. The gene calls are TRBV19 and TRBJ2-7; D is unresolved. Germline V lookup: CDR1 LNHDA, CDR2 SQIVND (reference sequence). The V and J ends lost 3 bases and 4 bases respectively, with 13 bases between them. CDR3 size: 14 residues.